In its sample, the clone carrying this T cell receptor (beta chain) was seen many times. These data come from a study of T cells in Graves' hyperthyroidism and ophthalmopathy. With duration under 3 months, ophthalmopathy was active: Clinical Activity Score at least 3, NOSPECS at least 4. Clinical symptoms, serum thyroxine and TRAb, thyroid ultrasound and orbital computed tomography together formed the diagnostic basis. RNA transcripts provided the source from which TCR beta CDR3 regions were amplified. HTBI primers drove first-round RT-PCR of the TCR CDR3. TCRdb ran MiXCR on the multiplex PCR reads and lists one entry per CDR3 protein. The profile shows approximately 600,000 distinct CDR3 sequences, about 15% of them singletons. This clonotype was obtained from a woman aged 40 to 50 with Graves' ophthalmopathy. Sample: blood.

CDR3 sequence: CASRRLAEANIQYF. Written as DNA, the CDR3 is TGTGCCAGCAGGCGACTAGCGGAGGCCAACATTCAGTACTTC. The chain couples TRBV6-2 or TRBV6-3 to TRBJ2-4, with 9 bases fitting TRBD2. CDR1 MNHEY and CDR2 SVGEGT come from the germline V gene. CDR3 size: 14 residues. Losses at the gene ends were 6 bases for V and 7 bases for J; bases not matched to a gene: 7.